The clone carrying this T cell receptor (beta chain) came up many times. The data belong to a study of T-cell reconstitution after alpha-beta-depleted transplantation in children. The CDR3 has 13 amino acids. The germline V and J ends were trimmed by 6 bases and 4 bases, with 9 bases remaining between them. Preparing the TCRbeta library involved the use of unique molecular identifiers. Via MiXCR, TCRdb re-called the PCR reads, giving one row per CDR3 protein. The sample holds 170,000 or so distinct CDR3 sequences, approximately 6.6% seen once. This TCR derives from a human donor who donated a stem cell graft to a child with Wiskott-Aldrich syndrome. Sequencing was performed on PBMCs from the stem cell graft donor, taken from the stem cell graft. The genes are TRBV12-3 or TRBV12-4 and TRBJ2-2; unclear D gene. The CDR3 DNA follows: TGTGCCAGCAGCCCTTGGAGCACCGGGGAGCTGTTTTTT. This gives the protein CASSPWSTGELFF.